This TCR beta chain was identified in a study of blood T cell repertoires in COVID-19. The overall study: The cDNA or gDNA used as material had been derived from T cells, B-cell-depleted T cells, or PBMCs.

Germline V gene lookup returns CDR1 WNHNN and CDR2 SYGVQD (reference sequence). The CDR3 extends over 15 amino acids. Germline trimming cut 4 bases from V and 2 bases from J; bases unmatched to any gene: 4. Repertoires were generated with immunoSEQ multiplex PCR, while TCRdb's copy carries only in-frame clones and drops some. This sample has around 250,000 clones, with approximately 82% found just once. The sequenced sample consisted of peripheral blood. The clonotype originates from a man aged 35-49 years with active or convalescent COVID-19. The chain uses TRBV10-1 and TRBJ1-5, with TRBD1 identical over 8 bases. CDR3 region: CASSVGQGGNQPQHF. In DNA form, the CDR3 reads TGCGCCAGCAGTGTTGGACAGGGCGGCAATCAGCCCCAGCATTTT.